The source of this T cell receptor (beta chain) is a study of blood T cell repertoires in COVID-19. Study overall: Sample material is recorded as cDNA or gDNA derived from T cells, B-cell-depleted T cells, or PBMCs.

J lost 1 base, V lost 3 bases, and 2 bases had no gene match. The CDR3 is 15 residues long. Germline V lookup: CDR1 SGHRS, CDR2 YFSETQ. Repertoires were generated with immunoSEQ multiplex PCR, while TCRdb's copy carries only in-frame clones and drops some. The profile shows about 260,000 clones, 84% of them singletons. This receptor was obtained from a woman aged 35 to 49 who had recovered from COVID-19. This chain connects TRBV5-1 to TRBJ1-1; the match to TRBD1 covers 11 bases. Sequencing was performed on peripheral blood. CDR3 region: CASSWDRGTNTEAFF. For the CDR3, the DNA is TGCGCCAGCAGCTGGGACAGGGGGACGAACACTGAAGCTTTCTTT.